The following is a TCR beta chain sequence with its context. The specificity of this receptor is unknown. Base qualities were left out, and no much larger clone turns up one base away. TCRbeta CDR3 regions were amplified from genomic DNA using the immunoSEQ Assay, a bias-controlled multiplex PCR. The published analysis was carried out like this. The number of nucleated cells in each sample was estimated by amplification of reference gene primers within the assay. To quantify the absolute abundance of each unique TCRbeta CDR3 rearrangement, sequence reads were collapsed and filtered. For each sample, productive Simpson clonality was calculated by taking the square root of Simpson's diversity index across productive rearrangements. TCRdb mirrors the immuneACCESS table, restricted to in-frame sequences. Some clones are absent from its copies; in checked studies, under half trace to an unresolved V gene, and the reason for the others is unknown. V, J and clone size are taken as reported in that table, and D and trimming were inferred from the DNA itself. The sample table lists some 150,000 clones, roughly 80% of them with a count of one. Over 5% of the sample rests with the top ten.

The data were taken from a study of blood T cell repertoires in COVID-19 (dated by TCRdb to about 2020). Regarding the research as a whole: Collaborator samples came from the United States, Italy and Spain and covered acute and convalescent phases of COVID-19. The dataset comprised deeply sampled blood TCRbeta repertoires from subjects exposed to, actively infected with, or recovered from COVID-19. HLA class I and class II types, where available, came from metadata supplied by the sample provider rather than from assay-based typing. The sample metadata nearly always contained a de-identified subject ID, COVID-19 status, age in years and sex. The samples were drawn from two sources: the first 160 participants of the ongoing ImmuneRACE study, and some 1,300 subjects contributed by 6 global collaborators. The repertoires were released in a freely available public database meant as a resource for research on the immune response to SARS-CoV-2. The prospective study material was composed of cDNA or gDNA derived from T cells, B-cell-depleted T cells, or PBMCs. Summary of the overall study and its limitations: How much clinical and demographic metadata was included differed by source and by participant, and the metadata was provided uncurated.

Collaborating institutions collected whole blood in K2EDTA tubes following their own protocols. For TCRbeta analysis, collaborator samples were shipped as frozen whole blood, as isolated PBMCs, or as DNA extracted from either sample type. At the junction V is shortened by 7 bases and J by 4 bases, with 11 bases in between. Counted from cysteine to phenylalanine, this CDR3 has 13 amino acids. Only the CDR3 region is kept as DNA, spanning 39 bases read in frame from base 1. This receptor was identified in a human donor in a cohort sampled during active COVID-19. The receptor chain draws on TRBV12-3 or TRBV12-4 and TRBJ1-5; TRBD1 is perhaps the D gene, given 5 matching bases. Sequencing input: peripheral blood. Here is the DNA: TGTGCCAGCACCCAGGGTTTTAATCAGCCCCAGCATTTT. Translated, it gives CASTQGFNQPQHF.